One and the same sample provided the 11 T cell receptor beta chains below, sequenced in a study of shared clonotypes between healthy human individuals. The protocol was immunoSEQ multiplex PCR, while the TCRdb copy is restricted to in-frame clones and leaves out a portion. The table lists about 710,000 clones, approximately 72% of them singletons. Sequencing used memory CD4+ T cells sorted from blood. Subset indicated: CD45RA-negative fraction. These receptor sequences come from a woman younger than 45 in good health.

V usage is TRBV18 and J usage is TRBJ2-7; D may be TRBD2 (5 bases). The germline CDR1 and CDR2 sequences are KGHSH and LQKENI. The CDR3 has 14 amino acids. V lost 0 bases, J lost 2 bases, and 8 bases lay in between. The chain's CDR3 is CASSPPGRTYEQYF. In nucleotides, the CDR3 is TGTGCCAGCTCACCACCGGGGAGAACCTACGAGCAGTACTTC.

This clone was counted only a few times. V usage is TRBV28 and J usage is TRBJ2-7; D unresolved. V shed 2 bases and J shed 2 bases, with 22 bases lying between them. In germline, CDR1 is MDHEN, CDR2 SYDVKM. The CDR3 length is 18 residues. The DNA for the CDR3 is TGTGCCAGCAGTTTAGGCGGCGTTTCGGACCCAGACACCTACGAGCAGTACTTC. Protein product: CASSLGGVSDPDTYEQYF.

The rearrangement uses TRBV28 and TRBJ1-2; no firm D call. Germline V gene data show CDR1 as MDHEN and CDR2 as SYDVKM. The CDR3 has 13 residues. With 5 bases removed from V and 0 bases from J, the gap between germline ends came to 7 bases. CDR3 nucleotide sequence: TGTGCCAGCAGTCAAGGCTCTAACTATGGCTACACCTTC. Its protein product is CASSQGSNYGYTF.

This clone came up a few times. This chain joins TRBV27 and TRBJ2-2, with 10 nucleotides matching TRBD2. Trimming cost V 9 bases and J 4 bases; bases outside gene matches: 14. CDR3 size: 17 residues. Germline V gene lookup returns CDR1 MNHEY and CDR2 SMNVEV (reference sequence). Here the CDR3 reads CASRGGSGRLTTGELFF. The CDR3 nucleotides read TGTGCCAGTCGGGGAGGTAGCGGGAGGTTAACCACCGGGGAGCTGTTTTTT.

This clone appeared once. The chain combines TRBV9 with TRBJ2-2, with 7 bases that match TRBD2. The CDR3 consists of 13 residues. Germline V gives CDR1 SGDLS, CDR2 YYNGEE. J lost 5 bases, V lost 4 bases, and 2 bases had no gene match. CDR3 region: CASSYGGTGELFF. For the CDR3, the DNA is TGTGCCAGCAGCTACGGGGGGACCGGGGAGCTGTTTTTT.

The chain carries TRBV29-1 and TRBJ2-1, with D possibly called TRBD1 or TRBD2 (6 bases each). The CDR3 is 14 amino acids. CDR1 is SQVTM and CDR2 is ANQGSEA in the germline V gene. V lost 3 bases and J lost 7, with 16 bases in between. The CDR3 DNA reads as TGCAGCGTTGACCCCTCTTGGGGGGCGAATGAGCAGTTCTTC. Its protein is CSVDPSWGANEQFF.

In nucleotides, the CDR3 is TGTGCCAGCAGCCTAAGTGGTCCGGGAATGGTGTTTTTT. Its translation is CASSLSGPGMVFF. The chain carries TRBV14 and TRBJ2-2, with a possible D match to TRBD2 (5 bases). This CDR3 has 13 residues. Germline CDR1 reads SGHDN; CDR2 reads FVKESK. V was shortened by 4 bases and J by 15 bases, with 18 bases between the two germline ends.

The V and J genes are TRBV11-2 and TRBJ2-2, with TRBD1 matching over 7 bases. CDR3 length: 17 residues. The V gene end was trimmed by 5 bases and the J gene end by 6 bases; junction bases not matched to a gene: 15. The V gene's germline CDR1 is SGHAT and CDR2 FQNNGV. In DNA, the CDR3 is TGTGCCAGCAGCGAATCCGCCTCCGGACAGGCTTCCGGGGAGCTGTTTTTT. This sequence encodes CASSESASGQASGELFF.

The rearrangement joins TRBV29-1 to TRBJ1-1, with D possibly being TRBD1 (5 bases). V lost 7 bases and J lost 6, with 24 bases in between. The CDR3 runs 15 residues. Germline V CDR1 and CDR2: SQVTM, ANQGSEA. The CDR3 DNA is TGCAGCGGGCTGCCAAATGTGGGGCGCAAAGCTGAAGCTTTCTTT. Its translation: CSGLPNVGRKAEAFF.

The genes are TRBV19 and TRBJ1-5; a possible D gene is TRBD1 (6 bases). The CDR3 is 14 amino acids. The V and J ends lost 8 bases and 3 bases respectively, with 14 bases between them. Germline CDR1 LNHDA, CDR2 SQIVND (reference sequence). The CDR3 DNA reads as TGTGCCAGTCGGGAGAGACAGGACAATCAGCCCCAGCATTTT. It translates to CASRERQDNQPQHF.

The table lists this clone with a few counts. The V and J genes are TRBV10-2 and TRBJ1-4; D is unclear. The CDR3 extends over 13 amino acids. V lost 6 bases and J 7 bases, leaving 12 bases between the germline ends. CDR1 is WSHSY, CDR2 SAAADI, per germline. CDR3 amino acids: CASRSQEGEKLFF. Here the CDR3 DNA reads TGCGCCAGCAGGAGTCAGGAGGGTGAAAAACTGTTTTTT.